The subject of this entry is one T cell receptor beta chain. The sample belongs to a study of blood T cell repertoires in COVID-19. Study as a whole: Italy, Spain and the United States were the sources of the convalescent and acute COVID-19 samples. Nucleic acid was either cDNA or gDNA, and it came from T cells, B-cell-depleted T cells, or PBMCs.

Source study methods: The assay estimated nucleated cells by amplifying reference gene primers. Measured with immunoSEQ multiplex PCR; TCRdb has only the in-frame clones, and not every one. V, J and clone size are those of that table, while D and trimming were read from the DNA. The sample holds under 500,000 clones, around nine tenths seen once. Trimming at V came to 6 bases and at J to 5 bases, leaving 15 bases not matched to a gene. Germline V gene sequence: CDR1 SQVTM, CDR2 ANQGSEA. The CDR3 covers 16 residues. The sequence was collected from a woman younger than 45 with acute or convalescent COVID-19. The chain couples TRBV29-1 to TRBJ1-2; 10 bases match TRBD1. Sequencing was carried out using peripheral blood. CDR3 region: CSVELGGTGALYGYTF. The CDR3, as DNA: TGCAGCGTCGAACTTGGGGGGACAGGGGCGTTGTATGGCTACACCTTC.